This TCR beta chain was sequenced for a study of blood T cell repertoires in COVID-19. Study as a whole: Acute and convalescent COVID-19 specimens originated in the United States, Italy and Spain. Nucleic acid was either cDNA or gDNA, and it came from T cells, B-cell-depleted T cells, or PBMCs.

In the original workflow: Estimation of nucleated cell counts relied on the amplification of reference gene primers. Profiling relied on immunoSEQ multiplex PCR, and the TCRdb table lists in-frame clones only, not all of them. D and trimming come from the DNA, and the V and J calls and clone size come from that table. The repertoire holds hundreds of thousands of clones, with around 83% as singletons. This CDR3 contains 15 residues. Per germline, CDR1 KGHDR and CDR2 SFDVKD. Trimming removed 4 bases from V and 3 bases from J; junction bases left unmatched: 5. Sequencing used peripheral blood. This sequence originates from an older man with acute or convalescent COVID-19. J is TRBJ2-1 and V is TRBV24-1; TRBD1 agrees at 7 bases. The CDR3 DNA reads TGTGCCACCAGTGAAGGGGGCTTCGGCTACAATGAGCAGTTCTTC. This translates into CATSEGGFGYNEQFF.